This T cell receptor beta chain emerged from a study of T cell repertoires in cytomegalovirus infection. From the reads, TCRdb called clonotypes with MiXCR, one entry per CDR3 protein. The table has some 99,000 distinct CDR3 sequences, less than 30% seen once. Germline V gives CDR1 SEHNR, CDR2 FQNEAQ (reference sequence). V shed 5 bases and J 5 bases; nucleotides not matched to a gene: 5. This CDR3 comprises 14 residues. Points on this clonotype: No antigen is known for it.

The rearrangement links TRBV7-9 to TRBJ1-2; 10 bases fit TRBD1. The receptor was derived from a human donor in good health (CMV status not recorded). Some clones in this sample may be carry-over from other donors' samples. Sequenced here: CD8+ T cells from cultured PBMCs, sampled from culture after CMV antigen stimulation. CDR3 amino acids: CASSVDRGNYGYTF. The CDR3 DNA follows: TGTGCCAGCAGCGTGGACAGGGGGAATTATGGCTACACCTTC.